These T cell receptor beta chains were read from a single sample in a study of CD8 T cells in Susac syndrome. TCRdb reprocessed the immunoSEQ multiplex PCR reads via MiXCR and lists one record per CDR3 protein. The sample records 50,000 or so distinct CDR3 sequences, around 93% being singletons. Material for sequencing was CD8+ T cells from PBMCs. All receptors derive from a human donor with multiple sclerosis. Both conserved end residues are part of each CDR3. The order of the fields is clone size, CDR3 length, J gene, D gene, V gene, CDR3 DNA, CDR3 protein. D genes are given only for firm matches. Size is stated for part of the rows, as once, few or many counts, or as a class when the clone is expanded.

.	15	TRBJ2-3	TRBD2	TRBV20-1	TGCAGTGCTACCAACTTAGCGGGGGAGACGGATACGCAGTATTTT	CSATNLAGETDTQYF
.	15	TRBJ1-5	TRBD1	TRBV19	TGTGCCAGTAGTATGGGACAGGGGCGCAATCAGCCCCAGCATTTT	CASSMGQGRNQPQHF
once	16	TRBJ1-6	.	TRBV13	TGTGCCAGCAGCTTAGAACGGGGCTCCTATAATTCACCCCTCCACTTT	CASSLERGSYNSPLHF
.	17	TRBJ2-1	.	TRBV28	TGTGCCAGCAGTTTATTGGACAGACTGAGCTCCTACAATGAGCAGTTCTTC	CASSLLDRLSSYNEQFF
.	17	TRBJ2-3	.	TRBV7-6	TGTGCCAGCAGCCCTTTTCAGCCTCAGATCTCCACAGATACGCAGTATTTT	CASSPFQPQISTDTQYF
.	14	TRBJ2-2	.	TRBV24-1	TGTGCCACCAGTGATGACGACAGGACCGGGGAGCTGTTTTTT	CATSDDDRTGELFF
.	16	TRBJ2-7	TRBD2	TRBV19	TGTGCCAGTAGTATGGACGTGGCTAGCGGGGCCTACGAGCAGTACTTC	CASSMDVASGAYEQYF
once	15	TRBJ1-5	.	TRBV21-1	TGTGCCAGCAGCGCGGAACCGGACCAGAATCAGCCCCAGCATTTT	CASSAEPDQNQPQHF
.	15	TRBJ1-2	.	TRBV19	TGTGCCAGTAGTATACCGGGGGCGGTCGTATATGGCTACACCTTC	CASSIPGAVVYGYTF
.	13	TRBJ1-1	.	TRBV9	TGTGCCAGCAGCGTGGGGGGTTACACTGAAGCTTTCTTT	CASSVGGYTEAFF
.	13	TRBJ2-1	.	TRBV20-1	TGCAGTGCGGAAGCGGCTAACTCCAATGAGCAGTTCTTC	CSAEAANSNEQFF
.	13	TRBJ1-1	.	TRBV10-2	TGCGCCAGCAGTGAGATGATTCCGCCTGAAGCTTTCTTT	CASSEMIPPEAFF
.	13	TRBJ2-1	.	TRBV30	TGTGCCTGGAGTGTGGGCAGGGTCAATGAGCAGTTCTTC	CAWSVGRVNEQFF
once	15	TRBJ2-5	.	TRBV6-2/TRBV6-3	TGTGCCAGCAGCCCCGGTCAGGGCGACCAAGAGACCCAGTACTTC	CASSPGQGDQETQYF
.	17	TRBJ1-4	TRBD1	TRBV7-6	TGTGCCAGCAGCTTACGGCCGCAGGGGGGAACTAATGAAAAACTGTTTTTT	CASSLRPQGGTNEKLFF
.	17	TRBJ2-7	TRBD1	TRBV6-2/TRBV6-3	TGTGCCAGCAGTTCGGACAGGGAGAATAATCCCTCCTACGAGCAGTACTTC	CASSSDRENNPSYEQYF
.	12	TRBJ2-5	.	TRBV28	TGTGCCTCGCAAAGTTGGTCAGAGACCCAGTACTTC	CASQSWSETQYF
.	15	TRBJ2-3	TRBD2	TRBV5-4	TGTGCCAGCAGCTTGAGGACTAGCGTTCCCGATACGCAGTATTTT	CASSLRTSVPDTQYF
.	13	TRBJ2-7	TRBD1	TRBV4-3	TGCGCCAGCAGCCAAGATGGACAGGGCGAGCAGTACTTC	CASSQDGQGEQYF
once	15	TRBJ2-5	TRBD1	TRBV6-2/TRBV6-3	TGTGCCAGCAGTTACTACGGGACAGGGGGAGAGACCCAGTACTTC	CASSYYGTGGETQYF
once	15	TRBJ2-2	.	TRBV7-9	TGTGCCAGCAGCCCCCTAGACACCAGCGCCGGGGAGCTGTTTTTT	CASSPLDTSAGELFF
.	17	TRBJ2-1	.	TRBV7-3	TGTGCCAGCAGCTTGCAAGGTTTCGCCCTTTACAACAATGAGCAGTTCTTC	CASSLQGFALYNNEQFF
.	17	TRBJ2-7	.	TRBV7-2	TGTGCCAGCAGCTTAGAAGGGTTAGGGGGGGGCGGATACGAGCAGTACTTC	CASSLEGLGGGGYEQYF
.	13	TRBJ2-2	.	TRBV29-1	TGCAGCGGTGGCAGTTCGAACACCGGGGAGCTGTTTTTT	CSGGSSNTGELFF
once	13	TRBJ1-1	.	TRBV30	TGTGCCTGGAGTGGGGCCGAGAACCCCGAAGCTTTCTTT	CAWSGAENPEAFF
.	16	TRBJ2-2	TRBD2	TRBV5-1	TGCGCCAACAGCTTGGCACTAGCGAATGCCGGAGGGGAGCTGTTTTTT	CANSLALANAGGELFF
once	14	TRBJ2-5	.	TRBV6-2/TRBV6-3	TGTGCCAGCAGTTCGAACGGGGAAGCAGAGACCCAGTACTTC	CASSSNGEAETQYF
.	16	TRBJ2-7	TRBD2	TRBV4-1	TGCGCCAGCAGCCAAGAGCATAGCGGGGGTTCCTACGAGCAGTACTTC	CASSQEHSGGSYEQYF
few	13	TRBJ2-3	.	TRBV6-2/TRBV6-3	TGTGCCAGCAGTTACGTGGAAACAGATACGCAGTATTTT	CASSYVETDTQYF
.	16	TRBJ2-5	.	TRBV14	TGTGCCAGCAGCCCCTATTTCGGAGTAGGCCAAGAGACCCAGTACTTC	CASSPYFGVGQETQYF
.	12	TRBJ2-2	.	TRBV7-3	TGTGCCAGCAGCTTTTCGGCCGGGGAGCTGTTTTTT	CASSFSAGELFF
once	12	TRBJ1-2	.	TRBV28	TGTGTGACCCGGGCCCCTAACTATGGCTACACCTTC	CVTRAPNYGYTF
.	15	TRBJ1-1	.	TRBV5-1	TGCGCCAGCAGCTTGGAACAGGAACCGAACACTGAAGCTTTCTTT	CASSLEQEPNTEAFF
.	14	TRBJ1-4	.	TRBV7-4	TGTGCCAGCAGCCGAATAAGGGGTGGAGAAAAACTGTTTTTT	CASSRIRGGEKLFF
.	15	TRBJ2-7	TRBD2	TRBV5-6	TGTGCCAGCAGCCCCTACCGGGGGGTCTCCTACGAGCAGTACTTC	CASSPYRGVSYEQYF
.	15	TRBJ2-4	.	TRBV7-9	TGTGCCAGCAGTCCCGGGCCGTTAGCCAAAAACATTCAGTACTTC	CASSPGPLAKNIQYF
.	14	TRBJ1-2	.	TRBV9	TGTGCCAGCAGCGTAGATGGGACGGTGTATGGCTACACCTTC	CASSVDGTVYGYTF
.	13	TRBJ2-2	.	TRBV12-3/TRBV12-4	TGTGCCAGCCAACAGGCTCTGGTCGGGGAGCTGTTTTTT	CASQQALVGELFF
.	17	TRBJ1-3	.	TRBV2	TGTGCCAGCAGTGAAGCACAGGGTTCGTTCCCTGGAAACACCATATATTTT	CASSEAQGSFPGNTIYF
.	13	TRBJ2-7	TRBD1	TRBV6-5	TGTGCCAGCAGTCCTGGACAGGGGTTCGAGCAGTACTTC	CASSPGQGFEQYF
.	15	TRBJ2-1	TRBD2	TRBV6-4	TGTGCCAGCAGTGCCGGGACTAGCGGGGACAATGAGCAGTTCTTC	CASSAGTSGDNEQFF
once	14	TRBJ2-1	TRBD2	TRBV29-1	TGCAGCGGGGAGGGGCTAGCGGAGTACAATGAGCAGTTCTTC	CSGEGLAEYNEQFF
.	14	TRBJ1-5	TRBD1	TRBV20-1	TGCAGTGCTTTTGACAGGGAAGGGGATCAGCCCCAGCATTTT	CSAFDREGDQPQHF
.	14	TRBJ2-1	TRBD2	TRBV5-4	TGTGCCAGCAGCCCCCCGGGACTACAAAATGAGCAGTTCTTC	CASSPPGLQNEQFF
.	11	TRBJ2-7	TRBD1	TRBV20-1	TGCAGTGCCGGACAGGGCAACGAGCAGTACTTC	CSAGQGNEQYF
once	16	TRBJ2-7	.	TRBV27	TGTGCCAGCAGTTTAGTTGGGGGGGACAGGACTCACGAGCAGTACTTC	CASSLVGGDRTHEQYF
.	17	TRBJ1-6	.	TRBV3-1	TGTGCCAGCAGCGACCCTTGGGGGGAACACTATAATTCACCCCTCCACTTT	CASSDPWGEHYNSPLHF
.	16	TRBJ1-3	.	TRBV6-2/TRBV6-3	TGTGCCAGCAGTCTACCGCCGCGTTTCTCTGGAAACACCATATATTTT	CASSLPPRFSGNTIYF
.	16	TRBJ2-3	.	TRBV7-9	TGTGCCAGCAGCTTAGGAATATCCCGGGGCACAGATACGCAGTATTTT	CASSLGISRGTDTQYF